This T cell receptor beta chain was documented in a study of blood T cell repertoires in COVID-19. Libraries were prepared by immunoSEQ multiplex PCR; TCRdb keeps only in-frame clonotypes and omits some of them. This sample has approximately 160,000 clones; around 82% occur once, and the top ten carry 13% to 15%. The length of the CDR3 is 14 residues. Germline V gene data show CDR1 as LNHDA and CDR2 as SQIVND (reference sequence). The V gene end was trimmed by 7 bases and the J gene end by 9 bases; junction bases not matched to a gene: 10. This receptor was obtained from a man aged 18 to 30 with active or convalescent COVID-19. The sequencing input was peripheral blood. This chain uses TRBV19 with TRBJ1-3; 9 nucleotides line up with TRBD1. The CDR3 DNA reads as TGTGCCAGTAACGCAGCGGACAGGGGACGCACCATATATTTT. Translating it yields CASNAADRGRTIYF.